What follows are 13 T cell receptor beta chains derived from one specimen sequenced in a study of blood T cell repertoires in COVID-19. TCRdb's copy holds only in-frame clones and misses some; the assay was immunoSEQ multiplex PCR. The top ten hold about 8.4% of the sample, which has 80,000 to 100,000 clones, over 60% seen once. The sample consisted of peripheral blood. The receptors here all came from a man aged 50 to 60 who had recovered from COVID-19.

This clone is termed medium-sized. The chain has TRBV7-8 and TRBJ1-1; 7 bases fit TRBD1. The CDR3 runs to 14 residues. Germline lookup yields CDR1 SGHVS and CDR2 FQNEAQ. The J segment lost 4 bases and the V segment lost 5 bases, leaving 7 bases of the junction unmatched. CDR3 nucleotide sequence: TGTGCCAGCAGCGGGGGGACAGTAGGCACTGAAGCTTTCTTT. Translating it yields CASSGGTVGTEAFF.

CDR3 protein: CSASRSSGRGVSYEQYF. The DNA of the CDR3 is TGCAGTGCTAGTCGATCTAGCGGGAGAGGTGTCTCCTACGAGCAGTACTTC. The rearrangement joins TRBV20-1 to TRBJ2-7; 10 nucleotides align to TRBD2. V gave up 3 bases and J gave up 0 bases; unmatched junction bases: 11. CDR3 length: 17 amino acids. Germline V gives CDR1 DFQATT, CDR2 SNEGSKA (reference sequence).

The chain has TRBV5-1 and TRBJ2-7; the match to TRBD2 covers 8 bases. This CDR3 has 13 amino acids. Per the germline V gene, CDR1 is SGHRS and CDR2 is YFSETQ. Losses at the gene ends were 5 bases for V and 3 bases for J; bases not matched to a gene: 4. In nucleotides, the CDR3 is TGCGCCAGCAGAACGGGACTAGGCTACGAGCAGTACTTC. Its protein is CASRTGLGYEQYF.

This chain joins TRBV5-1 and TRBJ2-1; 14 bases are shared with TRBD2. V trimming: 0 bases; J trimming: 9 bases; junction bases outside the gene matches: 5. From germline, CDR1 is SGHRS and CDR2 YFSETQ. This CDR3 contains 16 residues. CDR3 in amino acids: CASSLGPGLAGVEQFF. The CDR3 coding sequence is TGCGCCAGCAGCTTGGGACCGGGACTAGCGGGAGTTGAGCAGTTCTTC.

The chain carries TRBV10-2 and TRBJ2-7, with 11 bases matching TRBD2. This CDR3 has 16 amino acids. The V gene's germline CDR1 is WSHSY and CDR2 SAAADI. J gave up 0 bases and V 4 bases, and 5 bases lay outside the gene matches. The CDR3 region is CASSVPSGRSSYEQYF. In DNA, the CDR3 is TGCGCCAGCAGTGTTCCTAGCGGGAGGAGCTCCTACGAGCAGTACTTC.

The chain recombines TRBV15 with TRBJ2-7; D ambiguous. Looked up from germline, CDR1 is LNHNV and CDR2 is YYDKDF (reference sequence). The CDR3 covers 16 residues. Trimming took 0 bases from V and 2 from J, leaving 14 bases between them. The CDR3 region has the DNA TGTGCCACCAGCAGAGATCCCGGAAGACTCCCCTACGAGCAGTACTTC. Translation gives CATSRDPGRLPYEQYF.

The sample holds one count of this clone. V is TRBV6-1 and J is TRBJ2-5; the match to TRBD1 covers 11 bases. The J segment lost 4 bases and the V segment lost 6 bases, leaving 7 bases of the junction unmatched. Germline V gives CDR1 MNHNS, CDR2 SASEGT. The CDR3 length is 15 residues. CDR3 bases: TGTGCCAGCAGCGTGGGACAGGGGGTGGGAGAGACCCAGTACTTC. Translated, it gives CASSVGQGVGETQYF.

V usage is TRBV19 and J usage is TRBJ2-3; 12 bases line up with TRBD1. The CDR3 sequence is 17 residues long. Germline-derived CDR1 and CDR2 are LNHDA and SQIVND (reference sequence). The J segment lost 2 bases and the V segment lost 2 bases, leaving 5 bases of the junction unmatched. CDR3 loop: CASSIFGTGGSTDTQYF. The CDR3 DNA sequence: TGTGCCAGTAGTATATTTGGGACAGGGGGCTCCACAGATACGCAGTATTTT. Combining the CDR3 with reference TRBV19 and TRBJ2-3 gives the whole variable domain DGGITQSPKYLFRKEGQNVTLSCEQNLNHDAMYWYRQDPGQGLRLIYYSQIVNDFQKGDIAEGYSVSREKKESFPLTVTSAQKNPTAFYLCASSIFGTGGSTDTQYFGPGTRLTVL.

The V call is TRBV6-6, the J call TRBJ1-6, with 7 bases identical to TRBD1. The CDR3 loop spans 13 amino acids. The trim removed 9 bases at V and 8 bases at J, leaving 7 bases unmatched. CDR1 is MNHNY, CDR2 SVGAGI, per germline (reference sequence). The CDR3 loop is CASGDRVDSPLHF. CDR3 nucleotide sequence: TGTGCCAGTGGTGACAGGGTTGATTCACCCCTCCACTTT.

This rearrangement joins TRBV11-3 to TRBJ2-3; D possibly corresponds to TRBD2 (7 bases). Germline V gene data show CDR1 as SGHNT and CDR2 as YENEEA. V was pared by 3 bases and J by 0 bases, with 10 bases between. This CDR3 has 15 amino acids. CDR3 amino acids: CASSFAGASTDTQYF. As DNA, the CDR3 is TGTGCCAGCAGCTTTGCGGGGGCGAGCACAGATACGCAGTATTTT. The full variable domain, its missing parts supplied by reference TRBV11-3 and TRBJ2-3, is EAGVVQSPRYKIIEKKQPVAFWCNPISGHNTLYWYLQNLGQGPELLIRYENEEAVDDSQLPKDRFSAERLKGVDSTLKIQPAELGDSAVYLCASSFAGASTDTQYFGPGTRLTVL.

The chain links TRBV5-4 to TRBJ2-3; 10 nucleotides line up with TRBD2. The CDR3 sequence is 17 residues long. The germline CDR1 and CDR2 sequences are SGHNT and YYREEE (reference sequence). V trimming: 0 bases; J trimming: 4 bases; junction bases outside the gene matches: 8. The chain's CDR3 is CASSLGGAGGRADTQYF. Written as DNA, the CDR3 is TGTGCCAGCAGCTTGGGAGGAGCGGGGGGGCGAGCAGATACGCAGTATTTT. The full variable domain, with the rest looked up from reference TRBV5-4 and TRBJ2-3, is ETGVTQSPTHLIKTRGQQVTLRCSSQSGHNTVSWYQQALGQGPQFIFQYYREEENGRGNFPPRFSGLQFPNYSSELNVNALELDDSALYLCASSLGGAGGRADTQYFGPGTRLTVL.

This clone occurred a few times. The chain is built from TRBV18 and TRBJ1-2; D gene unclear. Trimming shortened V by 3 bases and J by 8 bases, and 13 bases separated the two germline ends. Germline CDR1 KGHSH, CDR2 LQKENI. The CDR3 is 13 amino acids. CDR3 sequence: CASSPLQQRGYTF. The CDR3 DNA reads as TGTGCCAGCTCACCTCTCCAACAGCGGGGCTACACCTTC. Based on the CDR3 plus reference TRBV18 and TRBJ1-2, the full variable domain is NAGVMQNPRHLVRRRGQEARLRCSPMKGHSHVYWYRQLPEEGLKFMVYLQKENIIDESGMPKERFSAEFPKEGPSILRIQQVVRGDSAAYFCASSPLQQRGYTFGSGTRLTVV.

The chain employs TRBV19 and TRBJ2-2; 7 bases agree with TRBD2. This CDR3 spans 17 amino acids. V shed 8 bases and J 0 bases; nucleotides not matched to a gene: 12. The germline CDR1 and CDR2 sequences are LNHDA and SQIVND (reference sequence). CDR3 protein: CASLRSRDYSNTGELFF. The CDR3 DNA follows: TGTGCCAGTTTACGAAGCCGGGACTACTCGAACACCGGGGAGCTGTTTTTT.